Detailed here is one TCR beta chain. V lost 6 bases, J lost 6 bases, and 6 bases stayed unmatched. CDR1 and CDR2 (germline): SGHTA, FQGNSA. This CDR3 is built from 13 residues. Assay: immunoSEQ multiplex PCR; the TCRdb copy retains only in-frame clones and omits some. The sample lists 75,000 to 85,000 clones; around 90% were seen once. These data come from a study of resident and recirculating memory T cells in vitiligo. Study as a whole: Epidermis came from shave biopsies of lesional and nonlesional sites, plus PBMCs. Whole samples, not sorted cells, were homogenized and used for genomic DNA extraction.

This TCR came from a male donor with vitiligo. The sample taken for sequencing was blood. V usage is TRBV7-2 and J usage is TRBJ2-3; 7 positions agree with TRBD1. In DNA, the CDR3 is TGTGCCAGCAGACAGGGGCCTAGGGATACGCAGTATTTT. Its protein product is CASRQGPRDTQYF.